The entry below gives a single T cell receptor beta chain sequence along with its context. Its antigen is unknown. No much larger clonotype is one base removed from it; base qualities were not supplied. This entry comes from a study of blood T cell repertoires in COVID-19 (dated by TCRdb to about 2020). About the study as a whole: The collaborator samples originated in the United States, Italy and Spain and spanned the acute and convalescent phases of COVID-19. The prospective study material was composed of cDNA or gDNA derived from T cells, B-cell-depleted T cells, or PBMCs. The dataset comprised deeply sampled blood TCRbeta repertoires from subjects exposed to, actively infected with, or recovered from COVID-19. The repertoires were released in a freely available public database meant as a resource for research on the immune response to SARS-CoV-2. The samples were drawn from two sources: the first 160 participants of the ongoing ImmuneRACE study, and 1,254 subjects contributed by 6 global collaborators. Sample metadata almost always included a de-identified subject ID, COVID-19 status, age in years and sex. Where available, HLA class I and class II types were taken from metadata supplied by the sample provider and were not determined by assay-based typing. What the research found in general, with its limitations: Clinical and demographic metadata were provided uncurated, with the amount varying by source and participant.

The germline V gene gives CDR1 as ENHRY and CDR2 as SYGVKD. Trimming removed 4 bases from V and 5 bases from J, leaving 6 bases between the germline ends. The CDR3, from cysteine to phenylalanine, totals 12 residues. Only CDR3 DNA is held: 36 bases, read in frame from base 1. Participants in the prospective study were enrolled through a virtual design, were aged roughly 18 to 90 years, and lived in 24 United States geographic areas. To assign participants to cohorts, the prospective study relied on clinical history that participants themselves reported in a screening survey and a study questionnaire. Exposed participants had been in contact, within 2 weeks of entering the study, with a person who had a PCR-confirmed or clinician-diagnosed case of COVID-19. Each participant in the prospective study had whole blood, serum and a nasopharyngeal or oropharyngeal swab collected by mobile phlebotomists. Prospective study participants could optionally give additional blood draws and questionnaires over a roughly two-month period. Prospective study blood samples were shipped either frozen or at room temperature before DNA extraction.

TCRbeta CDR3 regions were amplified from genomic DNA using the immunoSEQ Assay, a bias-controlled multiplex PCR. On the authors' methods: The number of nucleated cells in each sample was estimated from the amplification of reference gene primers within the assay. Sequence reads were collapsed and filtered to measure the absolute abundance of every unique TCRbeta CDR3 rearrangement. Productive Simpson clonality was computed per sample as the square root of Simpson's diversity index over productive rearrangements. In TCRdb, the immuneACCESS table is reduced to in-frame sequences with V and J assigned. These tables do not hold every clone; where another copy was compared, an unresolved V gene accounts for under half, and the others remain unexplained. V and J calls plus clone size are reproduced from that table; the DNA served to infer D and trimming. The sample table shows roughly 280,000 clones, and more than 85% are seen once. The leading ten clones occupy 2.5% to 3% of the sample.

This TCR derives from a man aged 40-55 years who had been exposed to COVID-19. Sequencing was done on a sample of PBMCs or T cells enriched from blood (not recorded which). The chain was built from TRBV10-3 and TRBJ2-1; no confident D gene assignment can be made. The CDR3 reads CAISVQHNEQFF. The sequenced DNA is TGTGCCATCAGTGTACAGCACAATGAGCAGTTCTTC.